The 24 T cell receptor beta chains in this list originate from one sample, sequenced in a study of PD-L1 blockade in urothelial cancer. Time point meaning: peripheral blood 6 weeks after treatment start. Sequenced by immunoSEQ multiplex PCR; TCRdb stores in-frame clones only, minus some. Seen here are about 22,000 clones, around 90% observed once, and the top ten hold approximately 11%. Here the sequenced sample was PBMCs, taken around atezolizumab (anti-PD-L1) treatment. Every receptor here comes from a woman aged 55-70 years with urothelial cancer.

The V call is TRBV28, the J call TRBJ2-1; a weak D match, TRBD2 (5 bases). V dropped 6 bases and J dropped 2 bases, with 11 bases sitting between them. Germline CDR1 MDHEN, CDR2 SYDVKM. This CDR3 is 14 amino acids long. This CDR3 is CASRSSGTYNEQFF. The CDR3 coding sequence is TGTGCCAGCAGGAGTTCCGGGACCTACAATGAGCAGTTCTTC. Full variable domain (outside the CDR3, taken from reference TRBV28 and TRBJ2-1): DVKVTQSSRYLVKRTGEKVFLECVQDMDHENMFWYRQDPGLGLRLIYFSYDVKMKEKGDIPEGYSVSREKKERFSLILESASTNQTSMYLCASRSSGTYNEQFFGPGTRLTVL.

V is TRBV7-2 and J is TRBJ2-7, with D possibly matching TRBD2 (7 bases). Germline CDR1 SGHTA, CDR2 FQGNSA. V lost 1 base and J lost 13, with 17 bases in between. This CDR3 contains 13 residues. In nucleotides, the CDR3 is TGTGCCAGCAGCTTAGGCCCTAGGGGGGGTGTATACTTC. Translated: CASSLGPRGGVYF.

The V call is TRBV5-1, the J call TRBJ1-4, with 9 bases fitting TRBD1. CDR3 length equals 15 residues. CDR1 is SGHRS and CDR2 is YFSETQ in the germline V gene. The V gene end was trimmed by 5 bases and the J gene end by 8 bases; junction bases not matched to a gene: 10. CDR3 sequence (DNA): TGCGCCAGCAGGACAGGGGGTGAGCGCGGGGAAAAACTGTTTTTT. Protein product: CASRTGGERGEKLFF.

The V and J genes are TRBV25-1 and TRBJ2-7; D remains ambiguous. This CDR3 contains 13 residues. CDR1 and CDR2 (germline): MGHDK, SYGVNS. With 3 bases removed from V and 1 base from J, the gap between germline ends came to 7 bases. As DNA, the CDR3 is TGTGCCAGCAGTGACCTGCGGTCCTACGAGCAGTACTTC. This codes for CASSDLRSYEQYF.

The rearrangement joins TRBV2 to TRBJ2-1; 9 bases agree with TRBD1. V lost 7 bases and J lost 9; bases outside the gene matches: 10. CDR3 length: 14 amino acids. Germline loops: CDR1 SNHLY, CDR2 FYNNEI. CDR3 sequence: CASIPGQGFGEQFF. For the CDR3, the DNA is TGTGCCAGCATACCGGGACAGGGATTCGGTGAGCAGTTCTTC.

This chain links TRBV6-1 with TRBJ1-2; possibly TRBD1 for D (6 bases). Per the germline V gene, CDR1 is MNHNS and CDR2 is SASEGT. This CDR3 has 14 amino acids. The V and J ends lost 0 bases and 4 bases respectively, with 9 bases between them. CDR3 loop: CASSEAWTAYGYTF. CDR3 sequence (DNA): TGTGCCAGCAGTGAAGCTTGGACAGCCTATGGCTACACCTTC.

A single count supports this clone. The chain links TRBV7-9 to TRBJ1-4; 7 bases are a match to TRBD1. CDR1 is SEHNR, CDR2 FQNEAQ, per germline (reference sequence). The CDR3 has 18 residues. Trimming removed 5 bases from V and 0 bases from J; junction bases left unmatched: 12. Here the CDR3 reads CASSLAGTASPTNEKLFF. CDR3 bases: TGTGCCAGCAGCCTGGCCGGGACAGCCAGTCCAACTAATGAAAAACTGTTTTTT.

The V and J genes are TRBV9 and TRBJ2-2; 7 bases line up with TRBD1. V trimming: 3 bases; J trimming: 4 bases; junction bases outside the gene matches: 3. The CDR3 runs 14 residues. Germline values: CDR1 SGDLS, CDR2 YYNGEE. The CDR3 region is CASSATGTTGELFF. The CDR3 DNA follows: TGTGCCAGCAGCGCGACAGGGACCACCGGGGAGCTGTTTTTT.

This clone came up once. The genes are TRBV29-1 and TRBJ2-5; 8 positions agree with TRBD1. The germline V gene encodes CDR1 SQVTM and CDR2 ANQGSEA. The ends lost 1 base at V and 5 bases at J; junction bases unmatched: 6. This CDR3 has 14 amino acids. CDR3 region: CSVEGQGAGETQYF. The CDR3 nucleotides are TGCAGCGTTGAAGGTCAGGGGGCCGGGGAGACCCAGTACTTC.

V gene TRBV19 combines with J gene TRBJ2-7; 9 nucleotides align to TRBD1. The germline V gene has CDR1 LNHDA and CDR2 SQIVND (reference sequence). This CDR3 has 14 amino acids. With V trimmed by 5 bases and J by 5 bases, 7 bases remained unmatched. CDR3 DNA sequence: TGTGCCAGTAGTCCGCGGACAGGGGCCCACGAGCAGTACTTC. Translating it yields CASSPRTGAHEQYF.

The rearrangement uses TRBV7-8 and TRBJ2-5, with D possibly being TRBD2 (6 bases). With 3 bases removed from V and 2 bases from J, the gap between germline ends came to 19 bases. This CDR3 has 17 amino acids. In germline, CDR1 is SGHVS, CDR2 FQNEAQ. CDR3 loop: CASSFRLVGVLQETQYF. CDR3 DNA sequence: TGTGCCAGCAGCTTTCGACTAGTCGGGGTATTACAAGAGACCCAGTACTTC.

The chain has TRBV9 and TRBJ2-3; 11 nucleotides agree with TRBD2. Germline CDR1 is SGDLS and CDR2 is YYNGEE. The CDR3 is 17 residues long. V shed 0 bases, J shed 6 bases, and the junction held 9 bases outside the gene matches. CDR3: CASSVEGSGGAFDTQYF. The DNA for the CDR3 is TGTGCCAGCAGCGTAGAGGGTAGCGGGGGGGCCTTCGATACGCAGTATTTT.

This clone was counted once. V is TRBV5-1 and J is TRBJ2-1, with TRBD1 matching 7 bases. The V and J ends lost 0 bases and 0 bases, in that order; junction bases with no gene match: 6. This CDR3 comprises 17 residues. Germline-derived CDR1 and CDR2 are SGHRS and YFSETQ. This CDR3 reads CASSLEGAGSSYNEQFF. CDR3 nucleotide sequence: TGCGCCAGCAGCTTGGAGGGGGCGGGCAGCTCCTACAATGAGCAGTTCTTC. The whole variable domain, remainder taken from reference TRBV5-1 and TRBJ2-1, is KAGVTQTPRYLIKTRGQQVTLSCSPISGHRSVSWYQQTPGQGLQFLFEYFSETQRNKGNFPGRFSGRQFSNSRSEMNVSTLELGDSALYLCASSLEGAGSSYNEQFFGPGTRLTVL.

CDR3 residues: CASSKGGQFNQPQHF. Here the CDR3 DNA reads TGTGCCAGTAGTAAGGGGGGACAGTTCAATCAGCCCCAGCATTTT. The chain recombines TRBV19 with TRBJ1-5; TRBD1 matches at 7 bases. The J segment lost 3 bases and the V segment lost 4 bases, leaving 6 bases of the junction unmatched. CDR1 LNHDA and CDR2 SQIVND come from the germline V gene (reference sequence). This CDR3 comprises 15 residues. Filled out from reference TRBV19 and TRBJ1-5, the complete variable domain reads DGGITQSPKYLFRKEGQNVTLSCEQNLNHDAMYWYRQDPGQGLRLIYYSQIVNDFQKGDIAEGYSVSREKKESFPLTVTSAQKNPTAFYLCASSKGGQFNQPQHFGDGTRLSIL.

V gene TRBV6-4 combines with J gene TRBJ2-3, with 7 nucleotides matching TRBD1. The germline CDR1 and CDR2 sequences are MRHNA and SNTAGT. The length of the CDR3 is 15 residues. The V segment lost 6 bases and the J segment 0 bases; nucleotides outside the gene matches: 6. CDR3 region: CASRLTGPSTDTQYF. CDR3 coding DNA: TGTGCCAGCAGACTGACAGGGCCTAGCACAGATACGCAGTATTTT.

The V and J genes are TRBV2 and TRBJ2-2; possibly TRBD1 for D (5 bases). Germline V gene sequence: CDR1 SNHLY, CDR2 FYNNEI. V gave up 0 bases and J gave up 4 bases, with 9 bases separating them. This CDR3 region has 15 residues. This CDR3 reads CASSEAPGITGELFF. The CDR3 DNA follows: TGTGCCAGCAGTGAAGCCCCAGGGATCACCGGGGAGCTGTTTTTT.

The CDR3 nucleotides read TGTGCCAGCAGCAAAGATTACGGGACAGGAAATTCACCCCTCCACTTT. This codes for CASSKDYGTGNSPLHF. The chain uses TRBV21-1 and TRBJ1-6; TRBD1, the table's D call, lacks a check against the DNA. TRBV21-1 is designated a pseudogene. The CDR3 is 16 residues long.

The V and J genes are TRBV12-5 and TRBJ2-3, with TRBD2 matching over 16 bases. The CDR3 covers 19 residues. The junction had 7 bases not matched to a gene; V was cut back by 4 bases and J by 0 bases. CDR1 is LGHNT, CDR2 FRNRAP, per germline. The CDR3 loop is CASGWTGTSGRASTDTQYF. CDR3 DNA: TGTGCTAGTGGTTGGACCGGGACTAGCGGGAGGGCTAGCACAGATACGCAGTATTTT.

This clone was detected only once. The chain couples TRBV18 to TRBJ1-4; 8 bases map to TRBD1. Germline CDR1 is KGHSH and CDR2 is LQKENI. V was clipped by 0 bases and J by 8 bases; unmatched bases: 2. The CDR3 totals 14 residues. In DNA form, the CDR3 reads TGTGCCAGCTCACCACCGGACAGGGAAGAAAAACTGTTTTTT. It is translated as CASSPPDREEKLFF.

The rearrangement links TRBV5-6 to TRBJ2-1, with 8 bases aligning to TRBD1. The CDR3 is made up of 18 amino acids. Germline V gives CDR1 SGHDT, CDR2 YYEEEE. The ends lost 2 bases at V and 9 bases at J; junction bases unmatched: 19. CDR3 nucleotide sequence: TGTGCCAGCAGCTTAGTCTCTTTCTTTACAGGGGGTCGGATTGAGCAGTTCTTC. Protein: CASSLVSFFTGGRIEQFF.

The CDR3 loop reads CASSLDRRSPQHF. The CDR3 DNA sequence: TGTGCCAGCAGTCTGGACAGGCGGAGCCCCCAGCATTTT. The chain has TRBV4-2 and TRBJ1-5; 7 bases are shared with TRBD1. Germline loops: CDR1 LGHNA, CDR2 YNFKEQ. The CDR3 length is 13 residues. Trimming cost V 6 bases and J 10 bases; bases outside gene matches: 9.

This chain uses TRBV29-1 with TRBJ2-1; possible D gene TRBD2, 6 bases. This CDR3 spans 14 amino acids. V was trimmed by 4 bases and J by 3 bases, leaving 13 bases between them. Germline CDR1 and CDR2: SQVTM and ANQGSEA. This CDR3 reads CSVVRDWDYNEQFF. DNA of the CDR3: TGCAGCGTTGTCCGGGACTGGGACTACAATGAGCAGTTCTTC.

This sequence joins TRBV9 and TRBJ2-4; possibly TRBD1 for D (5 bases). This CDR3 is 15 amino acids long. The ends were cut back, 0 bases at V and 6 bases at J, with 13 bases in the middle. Germline CDR1 SGDLS, CDR2 YYNGEE. For the CDR3, the DNA is TGTGCCAGCAGCGTAGAGGCAGGGTGGGGAAACATTCAGTACTTC. This gives the protein CASSVEAGWGNIQYF.

The chain joins TRBV7-3 to TRBJ2-1; perhaps TRBD2 as D (5 bases). The CDR3 totals 13 residues. Germline lookup yields CDR1 SGHTA and CDR2 FQGTGA. Trimming pared 5 bases from V and 8 bases from J, leaving 13 bases between. The DNA for the CDR3 is TGTGCCAGCAGCGCCGTCGGAGGCGATGAGCAGTTCTTC. Translated: CASSAVGGDEQFF.